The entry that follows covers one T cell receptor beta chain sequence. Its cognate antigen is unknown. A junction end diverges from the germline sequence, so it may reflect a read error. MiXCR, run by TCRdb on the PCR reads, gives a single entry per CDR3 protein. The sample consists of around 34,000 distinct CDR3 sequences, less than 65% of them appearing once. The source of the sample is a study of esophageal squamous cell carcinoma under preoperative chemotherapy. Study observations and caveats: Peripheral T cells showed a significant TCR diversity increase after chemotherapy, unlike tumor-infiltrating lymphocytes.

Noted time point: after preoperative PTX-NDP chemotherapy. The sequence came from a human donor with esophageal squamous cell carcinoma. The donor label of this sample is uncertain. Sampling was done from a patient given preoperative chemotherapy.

In nucleotides, the CDR3 is TGTGCCAGCAGCCGCCTAGGGGGGGTGAACACCGATAAGCAGTATTTT. Amino acids: CASSRLGGVNTDKQYF. This sequence joins TRBV7-8 and TRBJ2-2; possibly TRBD2 for D (7 bases). Near its end, the DNA agrees better with TRBJ2-3, so the J call may be wrong. This CDR3 comprises 16 residues. Germline assignment: CDR1 SGHVS and CDR2 FQNEAQ.